This TCR beta chain was identified during a study of control samples from healthy donors and cancer patients. V was cut by 7 bases and J by 5 bases, with 18 bases left in between. Germline V gene lookup returns CDR1 MDHEN and CDR2 SYDVKM. The CDR3 loop spans 15 amino acids. Some clones are missing from TCRdb's copy, which holds only in-frame ones; the method was immunoSEQ multiplex PCR. Listed are roughly 190,000 clones; 2% to 2.5% falls within the top ten. The chain is built from TRBV28 and TRBJ1-3; a weak D match, TRBD1 (5 bases). Material for sequencing was blood. The origin of this receptor is a woman aged 25 to 39 in good health. The CDR3 sequence is CASTREGAFRNTIYF. The CDR3 bases are TGTGCCAGCACCCGGGAAGGGGCGTTTAGAAACACCATATATTTT.